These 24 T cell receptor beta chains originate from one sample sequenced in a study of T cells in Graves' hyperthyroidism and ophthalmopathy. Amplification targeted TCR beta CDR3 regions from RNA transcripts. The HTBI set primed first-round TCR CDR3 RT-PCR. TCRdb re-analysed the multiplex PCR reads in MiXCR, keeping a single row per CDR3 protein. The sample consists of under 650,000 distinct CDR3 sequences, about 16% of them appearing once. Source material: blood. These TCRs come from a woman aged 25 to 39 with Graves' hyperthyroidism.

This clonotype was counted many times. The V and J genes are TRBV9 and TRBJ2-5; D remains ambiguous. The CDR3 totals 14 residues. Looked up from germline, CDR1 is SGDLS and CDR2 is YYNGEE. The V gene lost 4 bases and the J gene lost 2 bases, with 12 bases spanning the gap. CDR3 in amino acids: CASSNPDGQETQYF. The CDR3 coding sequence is TGTGCCAGCAGCAACCCTGACGGACAAGAGACCCAGTACTTC.

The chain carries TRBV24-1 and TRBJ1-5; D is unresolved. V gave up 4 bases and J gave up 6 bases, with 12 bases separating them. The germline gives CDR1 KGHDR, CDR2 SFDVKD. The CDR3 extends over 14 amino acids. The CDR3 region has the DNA TGTGCCACCAGTGAAGGGCGCCCGGGTCAGCCCCAGCATTTT. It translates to CATSEGRPGQPQHF.

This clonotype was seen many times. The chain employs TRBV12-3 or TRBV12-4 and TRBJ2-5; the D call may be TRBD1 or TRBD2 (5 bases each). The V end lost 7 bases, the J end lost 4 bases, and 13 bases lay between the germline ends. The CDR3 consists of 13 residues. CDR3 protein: CASTHRGGETQYF. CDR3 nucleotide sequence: TGTGCCAGCACCCATCGTGGGGGAGAGACCCAGTACTTC.

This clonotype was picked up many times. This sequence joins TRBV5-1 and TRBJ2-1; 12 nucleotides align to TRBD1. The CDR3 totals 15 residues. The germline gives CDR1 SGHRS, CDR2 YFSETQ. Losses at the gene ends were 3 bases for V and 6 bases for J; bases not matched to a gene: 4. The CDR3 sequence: CASSSGQGAGNEQFF. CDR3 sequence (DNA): TGCGCCAGCAGCTCGGGACAGGGGGCAGGCAATGAGCAGTTCTTC.

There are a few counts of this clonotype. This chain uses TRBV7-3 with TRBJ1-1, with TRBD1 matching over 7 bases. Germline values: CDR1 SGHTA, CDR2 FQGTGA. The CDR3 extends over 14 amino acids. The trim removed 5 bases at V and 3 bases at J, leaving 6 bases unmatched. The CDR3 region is CASSPTGDYTEAFF. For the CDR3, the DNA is TGTGCCAGCAGCCCCACAGGGGATTACACTGAAGCTTTCTTT.

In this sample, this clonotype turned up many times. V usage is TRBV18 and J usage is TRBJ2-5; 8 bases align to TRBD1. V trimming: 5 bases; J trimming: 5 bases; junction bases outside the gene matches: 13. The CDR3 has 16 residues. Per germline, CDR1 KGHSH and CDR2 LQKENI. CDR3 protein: CASSARQGQSTETQYF. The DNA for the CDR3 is TGTGCCAGCTCAGCCCGACAGGGGCAATCCACGGAGACCCAGTACTTC. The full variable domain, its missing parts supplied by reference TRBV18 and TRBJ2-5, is NAGVMQNPRHLVRRRGQEARLRCSPMKGHSHVYWYRQLPEEGLKFMVYLQKENIIDESGMPKERFSAEFPKEGPSILRIQQVVRGDSAAYFCASSARQGQSTETQYFGPGTRLLVL.

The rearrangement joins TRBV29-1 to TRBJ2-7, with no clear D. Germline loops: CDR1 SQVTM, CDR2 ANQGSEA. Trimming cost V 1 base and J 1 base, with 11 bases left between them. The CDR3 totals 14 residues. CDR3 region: CSVEVGGNSYEQYF. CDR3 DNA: TGCAGCGTTGAAGTGGGCGGAAATTCCTACGAGCAGTACTTC.

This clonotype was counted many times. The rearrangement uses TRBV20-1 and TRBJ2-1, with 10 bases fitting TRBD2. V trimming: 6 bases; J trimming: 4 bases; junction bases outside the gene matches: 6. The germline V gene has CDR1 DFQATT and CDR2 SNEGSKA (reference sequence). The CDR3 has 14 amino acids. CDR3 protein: CSANKREGYNEQFF. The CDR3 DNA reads TGCAGTGCCAATAAGCGGGAGGGATACAATGAGCAGTTCTTC.

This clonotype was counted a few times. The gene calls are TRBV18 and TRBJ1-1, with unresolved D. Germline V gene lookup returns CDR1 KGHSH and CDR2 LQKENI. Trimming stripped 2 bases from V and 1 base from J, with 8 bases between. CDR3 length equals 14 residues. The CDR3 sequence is CASSPVSRNTEAFF. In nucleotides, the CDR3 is TGTGCCAGCTCACCAGTTAGTAGGAACACTGAAGCTTTCTTT. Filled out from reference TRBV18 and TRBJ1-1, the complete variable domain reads NAGVMQNPRHLVRRRGQEARLRCSPMKGHSHVYWYRQLPEEGLKFMVYLQKENIIDESGMPKERFSAEFPKEGPSILRIQQVVRGDSAAYFCASSPVSRNTEAFFGQGTRLTVV.

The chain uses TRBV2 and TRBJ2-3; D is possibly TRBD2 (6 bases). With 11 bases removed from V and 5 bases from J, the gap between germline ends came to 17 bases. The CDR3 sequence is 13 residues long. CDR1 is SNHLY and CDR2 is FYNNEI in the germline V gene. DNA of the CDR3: TGTGCCGGGAGCTTGGGGGGAGGAGATACGCAGTATTTT. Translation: CAGSLGGGDTQYF.

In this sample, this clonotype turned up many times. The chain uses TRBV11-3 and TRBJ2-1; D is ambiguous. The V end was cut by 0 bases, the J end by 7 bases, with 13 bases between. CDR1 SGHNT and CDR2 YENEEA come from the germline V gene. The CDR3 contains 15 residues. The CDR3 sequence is CASSLDLGPHNEQFF. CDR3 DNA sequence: TGTGCCAGCAGCTTAGATTTGGGTCCCCATAATGAGCAGTTCTTC.

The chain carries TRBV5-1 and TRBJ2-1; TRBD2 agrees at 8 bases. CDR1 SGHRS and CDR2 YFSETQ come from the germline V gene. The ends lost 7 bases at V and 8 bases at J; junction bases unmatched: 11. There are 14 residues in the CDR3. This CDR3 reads CASRLADGGDEQFF. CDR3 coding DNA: TGCGCCAGCCGTCTAGCGGACGGGGGGGATGAGCAGTTCTTC.

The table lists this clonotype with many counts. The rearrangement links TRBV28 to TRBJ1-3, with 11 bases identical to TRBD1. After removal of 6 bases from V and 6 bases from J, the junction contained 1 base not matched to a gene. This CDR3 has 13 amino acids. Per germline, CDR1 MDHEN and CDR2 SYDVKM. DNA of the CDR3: TGTGCCAGCAGGGACAGGGGGCAAAACACCATATATTTT. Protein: CASRDRGQNTIYF.

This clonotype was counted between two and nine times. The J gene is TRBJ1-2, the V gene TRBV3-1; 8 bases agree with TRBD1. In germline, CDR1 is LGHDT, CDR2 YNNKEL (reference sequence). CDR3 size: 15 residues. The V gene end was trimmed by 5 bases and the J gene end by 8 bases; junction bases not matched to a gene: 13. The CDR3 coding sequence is TGTGCCAGCAGCTCTCGGACAGGGTCGGGCAAAGGCTACACCTTC. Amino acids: CASSSRTGSGKGYTF.

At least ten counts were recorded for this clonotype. CDR3 sequence (DNA): TGCGCCAGCAGGCCTGGGAACACAGCGAATGAGCAGTTCTTC. It encodes CASRPGNTANEQFF. The gene calls are TRBV5-1 and TRBJ2-1, with D uncertain. This CDR3 has 14 amino acids. Between the trimmed V and J ends, which lost 5 bases and 7 bases, there was a span of 16 bases. The germline CDR1 and CDR2 sequences are SGHRS and YFSETQ.

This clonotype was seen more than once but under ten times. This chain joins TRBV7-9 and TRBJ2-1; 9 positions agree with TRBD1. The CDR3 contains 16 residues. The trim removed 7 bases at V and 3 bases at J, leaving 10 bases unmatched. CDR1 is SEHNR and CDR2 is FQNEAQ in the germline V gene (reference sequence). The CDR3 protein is CASNHPGQGYYNEQFF. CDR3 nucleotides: TGTGCCAGCAACCACCCGGGACAGGGCTACTACAATGAGCAGTTCTTC.

The CDR3 reads CASSRRDSVAFF. The CDR3 nucleotides read TGTGCCAGCAGCCGACGGGACAGTGTAGCTTTCTTT. This chain connects TRBV6-1 to TRBJ1-1; 7 nucleotides line up with TRBD1. CDR3 length: 12 amino acids. V shed 6 bases and J 10 bases; nucleotides not matched to a gene: 8. Looked up from germline, CDR1 is MNHNS and CDR2 is SASEGT.

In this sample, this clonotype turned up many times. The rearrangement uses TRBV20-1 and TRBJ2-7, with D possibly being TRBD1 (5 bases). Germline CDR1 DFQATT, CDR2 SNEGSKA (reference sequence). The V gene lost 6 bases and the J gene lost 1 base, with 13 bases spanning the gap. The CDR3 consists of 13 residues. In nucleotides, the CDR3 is TGCAGTGCGACGTATCAGGGTTCCTACGAGCAGTACTTC. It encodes CSATYQGSYEQYF.

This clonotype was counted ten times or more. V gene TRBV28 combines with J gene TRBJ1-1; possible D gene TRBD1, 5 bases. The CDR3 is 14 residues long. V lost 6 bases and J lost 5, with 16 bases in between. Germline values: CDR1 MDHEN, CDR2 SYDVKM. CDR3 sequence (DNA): TGTGCCAGCAGCCCTAACCTAGGGGAGACTGAAGCTTTCTTT. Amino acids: CASSPNLGETEAFF. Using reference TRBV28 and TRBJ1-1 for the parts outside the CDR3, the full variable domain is DVKVTQSSRYLVKRTGEKVFLECVQDMDHENMFWYRQDPGLGLRLIYFSYDVKMKEKGDIPEGYSVSREKKERFSLILESASTNQTSMYLCASSPNLGETEAFFGQGTRLTVV.

The CDR3 region is CASSRGMYSNQPQHF. CDR3 bases: TGTGCCAGCAGTAGGGGAATGTATAGCAATCAGCCCCAGCATTTT. The chain joins TRBV28 to TRBJ1-5, with a tentative D call TRBD1 (5 bases). V was pared by 5 bases and J by 0 bases, with 11 bases between. Germline CDR1 reads MDHEN; CDR2 reads SYDVKM. The CDR3 covers 15 residues. Full variable domain (missing parts from reference TRBV28 and TRBJ1-5): DVKVTQSSRYLVKRTGEKVFLECVQDMDHENMFWYRQDPGLGLRLIYFSYDVKMKEKGDIPEGYSVSREKKERFSLILESASTNQTSMYLCASSRGMYSNQPQHFGDGTRLSIL.

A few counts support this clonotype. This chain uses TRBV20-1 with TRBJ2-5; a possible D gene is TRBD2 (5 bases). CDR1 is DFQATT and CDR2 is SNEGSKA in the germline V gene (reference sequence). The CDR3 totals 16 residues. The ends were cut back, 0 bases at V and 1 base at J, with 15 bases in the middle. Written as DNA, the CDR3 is TGCAGTGCTAGAGATGTTCCTTCCACTAGCCAAGAGACCCAGTACTTC. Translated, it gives CSARDVPSTSQETQYF.

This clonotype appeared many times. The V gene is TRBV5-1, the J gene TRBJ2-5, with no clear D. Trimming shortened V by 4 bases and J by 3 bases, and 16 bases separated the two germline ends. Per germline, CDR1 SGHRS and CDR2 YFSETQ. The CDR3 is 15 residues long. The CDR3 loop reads CASSRGGSDKETQYF. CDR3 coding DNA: TGCGCCAGCAGCCGAGGTGGCTCCGACAAAGAGACCCAGTACTTC.

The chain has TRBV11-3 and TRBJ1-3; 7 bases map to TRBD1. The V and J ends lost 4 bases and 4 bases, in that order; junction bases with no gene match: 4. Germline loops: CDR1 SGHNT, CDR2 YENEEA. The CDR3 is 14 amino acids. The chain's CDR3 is CASSYRGIGNTIYF. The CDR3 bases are TGTGCCAGCAGCTACAGGGGCATCGGAAACACCATATATTTT.

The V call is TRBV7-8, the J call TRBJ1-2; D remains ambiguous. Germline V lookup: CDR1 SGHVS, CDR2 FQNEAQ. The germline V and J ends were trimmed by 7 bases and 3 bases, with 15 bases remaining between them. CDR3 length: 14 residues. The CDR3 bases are TGTGCCAGCACCCCAAAGCGGGCCCACTATGGCTACACCTTC. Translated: CASTPKRAHYGYTF.